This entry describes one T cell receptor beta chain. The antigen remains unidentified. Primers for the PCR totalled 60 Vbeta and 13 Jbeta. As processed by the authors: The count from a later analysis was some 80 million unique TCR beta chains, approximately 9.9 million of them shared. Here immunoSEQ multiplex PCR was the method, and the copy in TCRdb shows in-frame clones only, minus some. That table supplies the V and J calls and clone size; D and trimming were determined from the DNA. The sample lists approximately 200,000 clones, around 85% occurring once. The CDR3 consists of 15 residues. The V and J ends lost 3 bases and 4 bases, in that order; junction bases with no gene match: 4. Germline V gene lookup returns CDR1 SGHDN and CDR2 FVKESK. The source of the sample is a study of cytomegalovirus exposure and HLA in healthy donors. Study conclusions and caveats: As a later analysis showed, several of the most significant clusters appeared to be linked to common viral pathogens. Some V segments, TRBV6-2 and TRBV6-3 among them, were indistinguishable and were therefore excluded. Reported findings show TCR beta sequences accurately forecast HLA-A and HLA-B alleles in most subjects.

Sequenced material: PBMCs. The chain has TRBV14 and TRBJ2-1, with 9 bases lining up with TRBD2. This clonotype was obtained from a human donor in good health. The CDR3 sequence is CASSQGLALYNEQFF. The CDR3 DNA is TGTGCCAGCAGCCAGGGACTAGCCCTTTACAATGAGCAGTTCTTC.